Presented here are 24 T cell receptor beta chains from one specimen sequenced in a study of blood T cell repertoires in COVID-19. The method was immunoSEQ multiplex PCR; TCRdb's version includes in-frame clones alone and lacks a portion of them. The data contain about 300,000 clones, more than 70% of them singletons. Sequencing used peripheral blood. The source of these receptors is a woman in her twenties or thirties who had recovered from COVID-19.

This clone was observed a single time. The chain uses TRBV6-5 and TRBJ1-1; 7 bases fit TRBD1. Looked up from germline, CDR1 is MNHEY and CDR2 is SVGAGI. This CDR3 is 14 amino acids long. J lost 4 bases, V lost 6 bases, and 8 bases had no gene match. CDR3 amino acids: CASRYGTAVTEAFF. CDR3 sequence (DNA): TGTGCCAGCAGATACGGGACAGCGGTCACTGAAGCTTTCTTT.

The chain is built from TRBV27 and TRBJ1-4; no definite D call. Germline values: CDR1 MNHEY, CDR2 SMNVEV (reference sequence). The CDR3 length is 14 residues. Trimming cost V 5 bases and J 8 bases, with 15 bases left between them. This chain's CDR3 is CASSTRGLREKLFF. CDR3 bases: TGTGCCAGCAGTACTCGAGGGCTACGGGAAAAACTGTTTTTT.

The V call is TRBV5-1, the J call TRBJ2-3; TRBD2 is a possible D gene (5 bases). Germline V gene data show CDR1 as SGHRS and CDR2 as YFSETQ. The CDR3 totals 16 residues. V shed 3 bases and J shed 0 bases, with 14 bases lying between them. For the CDR3, the DNA is TGCGCCAGCAGCTCGGGAAATGGTGGTAGCACAGATACGCAGTATTTT. Amino acids: CASSSGNGGSTDTQYF.

The chain joins TRBV27 to TRBJ1-3, with D tentatively TRBD1 (5 bases). Germline CDR1 MNHEY, CDR2 SMNVEV (reference sequence). The germline V and J ends were trimmed by 5 bases and 0 bases, with 14 bases remaining between them. This CDR3 has 16 residues. Here the CDR3 DNA reads TGTGCCAGCAGTCCAGACAGCTACCTCTCTGGAAACACCATATATTTT. Its protein product is CASSPDSYLSGNTIYF.

This chain uses TRBV6-1 with TRBJ1-4; D gene unclear. Trimming left V 1 base short and J 7 bases short, with 13 bases between. CDR1 MNHNS and CDR2 SASEGT come from the germline V gene. The CDR3 length is 15 residues. The CDR3 DNA reads as TGTGCCAGCAGTGAAGAGCGGAGGTCCAGTGAAAAACTGTTTTTT. Protein: CASSEERRSSEKLFF.

The chain employs TRBV6-5 and TRBJ1-2, with 10 bases that match TRBD1. The junction had 5 bases not matched to a gene; V was cut back by 7 bases and J by 3 bases. Germline loops: CDR1 MNHEY, CDR2 SVGAGI. The CDR3 spans 14 residues. The DNA of the CDR3 is TGTGCCAGCATAATGACAGGGGGCGACTATGGCTACACCTTC. Its protein is CASIMTGGDYGYTF.

The chain uses TRBV4-2 and TRBJ2-7, with 8 bases fitting TRBD1. The CDR3 runs 18 residues. In germline, CDR1 is LGHNA, CDR2 YNFKEQ. V lost 4 bases to trimming and J lost 2 bases; unmatched junction nucleotides: 16. CDR3 sequence: CASSRRPIQGQDPYEQYF. Here the CDR3 DNA reads TGTGCCAGCAGCCGAAGACCCATCCAGGGACAGGATCCCTACGAGCAGTACTTC.

The rearrangement links TRBV5-1 to TRBJ2-2, with D tentatively TRBD1 (7 bases). With 5 bases removed from V and 6 bases from J, the gap between germline ends came to 14 bases. Germline lookup yields CDR1 SGHRS and CDR2 YFSETQ. The CDR3 is 14 residues long. The CDR3 DNA is TGCGCCAGCAGGAGACAGGGAGGACCCGGGGAGCTGTTTTTT. Translated, it gives CASRRQGGPGELFF.

CDR3 DNA sequence: TGTGCCAGCAGTTACTCAAAGAACTTGAACACTGAAGCTTTCTTT. This translates into CASSYSKNLNTEAFF. The chain is built from TRBV6-5 and TRBJ1-1, with D uncertain. CDR1 MNHEY and CDR2 SVGAGI come from the germline V gene. The CDR3 is 15 residues long. The V and J ends lost 0 bases and 0 bases respectively, with 8 bases between them.

The chain joins TRBV3-1 (or the pseudogene TRBV3-2) to TRBJ2-1, with TRBD1 matching 7 bases. The CDR3 consists of 14 residues. After removal of 5 bases from V and 10 bases from J, the junction contained 11 bases not matched to a gene. CDR1 and CDR2 (germline): LGHDT, YNNKEL (reference sequence). This CDR3 reads CASSFPGQSKEQFF. As DNA, the CDR3 is TGTGCCAGCAGCTTTCCGGGACAGTCGAAGGAGCAGTTCTTC.

This sequence joins TRBV19 and TRBJ2-3; 7 bases align to TRBD2. This CDR3 has 15 residues. Trimming removed 6 bases from V and 2 bases from J; junction bases left unmatched: 8. Per the germline V gene, CDR1 is LNHDA and CDR2 is SQIVND (reference sequence). CDR3 nucleotide sequence: TGTGCCAGTAGGGGCCTGGGAGGGGACACAGATACGCAGTATTTT. This sequence encodes CASRGLGGDTDTQYF.

The chain couples TRBV6-5 to TRBJ2-7, with TRBD1 matching 7 bases. After removal of 5 bases from V and 1 base from J, the junction contained 5 bases not matched to a gene. The CDR3 sequence is 14 residues long. Germline values: CDR1 MNHEY, CDR2 SVGAGI. CDR3 protein: CASSLGTDSYEQYF. In DNA form, the CDR3 reads TGTGCCAGCAGTCTTGGGACAGATTCCTACGAGCAGTACTTC.

The chain employs TRBV11-2 and TRBJ2-7; possible D gene TRBD1, 6 bases. The germline CDR1 and CDR2 sequences are SGHAT and FQNNGV. The length of the CDR3 is 14 residues. Between the trimmed V and J ends, which lost 3 bases and 0 bases, there was a span of 9 bases. The CDR3 nucleotides are TGTGCCAGCAGCTTTTCGGACAGCTCCTACGAGCAGTACTTC. Its protein product is CASSFSDSSYEQYF.

The chain links TRBV19 to TRBJ2-2; 7 bases line up with TRBD1. This CDR3 is built from 14 residues. V shed 6 bases, J shed 5 bases, and the junction held 6 bases outside the gene matches. The V gene's germline CDR1 is LNHDA and CDR2 SQIVND (reference sequence). CDR3 nucleotides: TGTGCCAGTAGCCCGACAGGGTGGACCGGGGAGCTGTTTTTT. This encodes CASSPTGWTGELFF.

The chain couples TRBV9 to TRBJ2-1; TRBD2 might be the D (6 bases). Germline V gene lookup returns CDR1 SGDLS and CDR2 YYNGEE. The V and J ends lost 0 bases and 1 base respectively, with 14 bases between them. The CDR3 totals 17 residues. The CDR3: CASSVEIADGSYNEQFF. The DNA of the CDR3 is TGTGCCAGCAGCGTAGAAATAGCGGATGGTTCCTACAATGAGCAGTTCTTC. Looking up the rest from reference TRBV9 and TRBJ2-1 gives the full variable domain: DSGVTQTPKHLITATGQRVTLRCSPRSGDLSVYWYQQSLDQGLQFLIQYYNGEERAKGNILERFSAQQFPDLHSELNLSSLELGDSALYFCASSVEIADGSYNEQFFGPGTRLTVL.

The V call is TRBV4-3, the J call TRBJ2-3; D is uncertain. The germline CDR1 and CDR2 sequences are LGHNA and YSLEER. The CDR3 totals 13 residues. Trimming took 5 bases from V and 3 from J, leaving 9 bases between them. The CDR3 DNA is TGCGCCAGCAGCGTCTTGCGGACAGATACGCAGTATTTT. It is translated as CASSVLRTDTQYF.

This chain's CDR3 is CASSVRAQGNTGELFF. In nucleotides, the CDR3 is TGTGCCAGCAGCGTAAGGGCTCAGGGCAACACCGGGGAGCTGTTTTTT. V is TRBV9 and J is TRBJ2-2; D is perhaps TRBD1 (5 bases). Between the trimmed V and J ends, which lost 1 base and 2 bases, there was a span of 12 bases. CDR1 and CDR2 (germline): SGDLS, YYNGEE. The CDR3 runs 16 residues.

The chain links TRBV7-2 to TRBJ2-1; D gene unclear. From germline, CDR1 is SGHTA and CDR2 FQGNSA. V was pared by 4 bases and J by 5 bases, with 6 bases between. The CDR3 consists of 12 residues. The CDR3 DNA follows: TGTGCCAGCAGCTCCCCAAACAATGAGCAGTTCTTC. This gives the protein CASSSPNNEQFF.

This sequence joins TRBV4-2 and TRBJ1-5, with a weak D call TRBD1 (5 bases). Germline values: CDR1 LGHNA, CDR2 YNFKEQ. The V end was cut by 2 bases, the J end by 6 bases, with 14 bases between. This CDR3 is built from 15 residues. The CDR3 bases are TGTGCCAGCAGCCAAATAGTTGGGGGAGGTCAGCCCCAGCATTTT. Amino acids: CASSQIVGGGQPQHF.

The chain uses TRBV6-4 and TRBJ1-1, with D tentatively TRBD1 (6 bases). The V gene's germline CDR1 is MRHNA and CDR2 SNTAGT. This CDR3 has 16 amino acids. V was trimmed by 0 bases and J by 1 base, leaving 12 bases between them. CDR3 sequence: CASSDSSGARNTEAFF. The CDR3 bases are TGTGCCAGCAGTGACTCCTCAGGGGCTCGGAACACTGAAGCTTTCTTT.

The chain uses TRBV9 and TRBJ2-5; 11 bases are a match to TRBD1. Germline V gives CDR1 SGDLS, CDR2 YYNGEE. Germline trimming cut 4 bases from V and 3 bases from J; bases unmatched to any gene: 5. This CDR3 has 15 amino acids. CDR3 residues: CASSYMGQGEETQYF. In DNA, the CDR3 is TGTGCCAGCAGCTACATGGGACAGGGGGAAGAGACCCAGTACTTC.

This clone was picked up one time. The chain has TRBV5-1 and TRBJ2-7; weak D call: TRBD2 (5 bases). The CDR3 contains 12 residues. CDR1 is SGHRS and CDR2 is YFSETQ in the germline V gene. V shed 4 bases and J shed 6 bases, with 11 bases lying between them. In DNA form, the CDR3 reads TGCGCCAGCAGCCCCGCGGGTGGCGAGCAGTACTTC. This sequence encodes CASSPAGGEQYF.

V gene TRBV3-1 (or the pseudogene TRBV3-2) combines with J gene TRBJ2-6; TRBD2 might be the D (5 bases). CDR1 LGHDT and CDR2 YNNKEL come from the germline V gene (reference sequence). Trimming stripped 4 bases from V and 0 bases from J, with 16 bases between. The CDR3 is 18 residues long. This CDR3 is CASSLGPPSSSGANVLTF. DNA for the CDR3: TGTGCCAGCAGCCTCGGACCCCCTAGCAGCTCTGGGGCCAACGTCCTGACTTTC.

The chain uses TRBV7-2 and TRBJ1-1; tentatively, D is TRBD1 (5 bases). The CDR3 spans 13 residues. Trimming pared 8 bases from V and 4 bases from J, leaving 14 bases between. CDR1 is SGHTA, CDR2 FQGNSA, per germline. As DNA, the CDR3 is TGTGCCAGCGGAATAACGGGGGGCACTGAAGCTTTCTTT. This sequence encodes CASGITGGTEAFF.